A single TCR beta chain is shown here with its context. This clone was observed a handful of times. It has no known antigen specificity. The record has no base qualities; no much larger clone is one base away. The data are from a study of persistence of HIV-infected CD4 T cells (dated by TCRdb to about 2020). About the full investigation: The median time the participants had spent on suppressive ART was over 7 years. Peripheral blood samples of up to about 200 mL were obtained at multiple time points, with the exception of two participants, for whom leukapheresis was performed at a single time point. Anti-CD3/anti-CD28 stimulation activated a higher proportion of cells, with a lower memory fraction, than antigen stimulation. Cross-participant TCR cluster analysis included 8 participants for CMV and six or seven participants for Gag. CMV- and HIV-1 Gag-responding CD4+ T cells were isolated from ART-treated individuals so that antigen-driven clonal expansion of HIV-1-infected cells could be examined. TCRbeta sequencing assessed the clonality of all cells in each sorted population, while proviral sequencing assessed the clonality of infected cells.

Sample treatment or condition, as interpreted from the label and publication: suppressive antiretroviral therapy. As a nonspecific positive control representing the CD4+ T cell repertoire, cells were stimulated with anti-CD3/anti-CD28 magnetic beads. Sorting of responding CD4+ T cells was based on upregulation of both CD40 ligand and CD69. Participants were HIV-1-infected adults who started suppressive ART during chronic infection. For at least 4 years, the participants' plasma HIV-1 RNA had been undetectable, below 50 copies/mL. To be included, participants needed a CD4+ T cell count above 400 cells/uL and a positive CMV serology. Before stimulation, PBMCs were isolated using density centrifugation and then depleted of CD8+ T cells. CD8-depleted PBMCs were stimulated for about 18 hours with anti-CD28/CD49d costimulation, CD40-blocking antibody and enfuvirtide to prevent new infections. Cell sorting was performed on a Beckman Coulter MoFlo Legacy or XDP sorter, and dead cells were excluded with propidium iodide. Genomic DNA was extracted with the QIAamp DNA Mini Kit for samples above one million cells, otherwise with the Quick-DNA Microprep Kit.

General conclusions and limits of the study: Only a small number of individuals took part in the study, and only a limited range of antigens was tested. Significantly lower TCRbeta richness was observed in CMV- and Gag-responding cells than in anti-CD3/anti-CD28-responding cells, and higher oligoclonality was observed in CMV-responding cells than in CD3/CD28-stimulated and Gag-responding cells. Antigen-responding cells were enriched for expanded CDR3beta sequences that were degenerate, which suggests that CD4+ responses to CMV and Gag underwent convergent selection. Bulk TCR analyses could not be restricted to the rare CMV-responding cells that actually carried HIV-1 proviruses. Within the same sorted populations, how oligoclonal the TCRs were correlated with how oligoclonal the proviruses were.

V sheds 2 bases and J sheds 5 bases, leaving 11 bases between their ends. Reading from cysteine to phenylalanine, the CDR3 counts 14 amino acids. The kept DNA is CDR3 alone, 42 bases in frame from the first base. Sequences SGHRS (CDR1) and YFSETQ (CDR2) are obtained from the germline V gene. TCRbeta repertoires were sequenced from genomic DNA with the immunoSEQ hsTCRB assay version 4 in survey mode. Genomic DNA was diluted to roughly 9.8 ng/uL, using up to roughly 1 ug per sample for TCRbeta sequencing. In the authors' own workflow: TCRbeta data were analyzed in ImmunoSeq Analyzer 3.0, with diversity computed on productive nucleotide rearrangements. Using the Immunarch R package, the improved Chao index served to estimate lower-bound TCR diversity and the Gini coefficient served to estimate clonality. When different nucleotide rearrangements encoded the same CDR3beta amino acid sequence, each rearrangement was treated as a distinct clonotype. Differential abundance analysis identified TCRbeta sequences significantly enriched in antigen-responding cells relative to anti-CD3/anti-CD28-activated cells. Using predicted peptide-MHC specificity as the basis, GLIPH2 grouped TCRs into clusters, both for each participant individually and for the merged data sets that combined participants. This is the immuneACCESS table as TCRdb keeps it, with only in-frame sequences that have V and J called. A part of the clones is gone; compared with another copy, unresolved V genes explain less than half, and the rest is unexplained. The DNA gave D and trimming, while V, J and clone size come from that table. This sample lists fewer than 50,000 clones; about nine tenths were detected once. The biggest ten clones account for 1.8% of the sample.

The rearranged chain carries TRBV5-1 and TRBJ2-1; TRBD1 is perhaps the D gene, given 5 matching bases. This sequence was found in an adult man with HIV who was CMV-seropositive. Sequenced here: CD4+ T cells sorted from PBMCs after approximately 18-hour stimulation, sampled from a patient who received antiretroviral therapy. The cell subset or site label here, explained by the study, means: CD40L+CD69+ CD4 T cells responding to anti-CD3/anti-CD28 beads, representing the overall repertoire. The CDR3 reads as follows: CASSLGDGDNEQFF. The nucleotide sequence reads TGCGCCAGCAGCTTAGGGGATGGTGACAATGAGCAGTTCTTC. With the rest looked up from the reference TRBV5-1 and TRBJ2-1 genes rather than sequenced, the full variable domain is KAGVTQTPRYLIKTRGQQVTLSCSPISGHRSVSWYQQTPGQGLQFLFEYFSETQRNKGNFPGRFSGRQFSNSRSEMNVSTLELGDSALYLCASSLGDGDNEQFFGPGTRLTVL.